The 19 T cell receptor beta chains listed next were all sequenced from one sample in a study of blood T cell repertoires in COVID-19. Some clones are missing from TCRdb's copy, which holds only in-frame ones; the method was immunoSEQ multiplex PCR. The sample holds some 210,000 clones, over 80% seen once. Sequenced material: PBMCs or T cells enriched from blood (not recorded which). These receptors all come from a man between 18 and 29 years old with acute COVID-19.

The chain employs TRBV12-3 or TRBV12-4 and TRBJ1-1, with D maybe TRBD1 (6 bases). V lost 1 base to trimming and J lost 11 bases, with 11 bases between them. The CDR3 extends over 12 amino acids. The CDR3 bases are TGTGCCAGCAGTTTAGGTCTCCAGGGGGCTTTCTTT. It translates to CASSLGLQGAFF.

J is TRBJ2-3 and V is TRBV6-6, with D possibly matching TRBD1 (5 bases). The germline V and J ends were trimmed by 2 bases and 0 bases, with 9 bases remaining between them. The CDR3 runs to 15 residues. Per the germline V gene, CDR1 is MNHNY and CDR2 is SVGAGI (reference sequence). CDR3 protein: CASSYETASTDTQYF. Here the CDR3 DNA reads TGTGCCAGCAGTTACGAGACAGCTAGCACAGATACGCAGTATTTT.

This chain links TRBV7-9 with TRBJ2-2, with 11 positions matching TRBD1. Germline V gives CDR1 SEHNR, CDR2 FQNEAQ (reference sequence). V lost 5 bases, J lost 5 bases, and 7 bases stayed unmatched. CDR3 length equals 16 residues. CDR3 protein: CASSPKGQGGTGELFF. Here the CDR3 DNA reads TGTGCCAGCAGCCCAAAGGGACAGGGGGGTACCGGGGAGCTGTTTTTT.

This clone was found once. The rearrangement uses TRBV7-8 and TRBJ1-2; the D is unclear. Trimming cost V 0 bases and J 4 bases, with 6 bases left between them. The length of the CDR3 is 13 residues. Per the germline V gene, CDR1 is SGHVS and CDR2 is FQNEAQ. CDR3 DNA sequence: TGTGCCAGCAGCTTAGCGGTCGGCTATGGCTACACCTTC. Residues: CASSLAVGYGYTF.

This rearrangement joins TRBV7-2 to TRBJ2-7; 9 nucleotides align to TRBD1. V gave up 4 bases and J gave up 2 bases; unmatched junction bases: 0. Germline assignment: CDR1 SGHTA and CDR2 FQGNSA. The CDR3 is 13 amino acids. CDR3 region: CASSYRGPYEQYF. CDR3 bases: TGTGCCAGCAGCTACAGGGGGCCCTACGAGCAGTACTTC.

The V gene is TRBV11-2, the J gene TRBJ2-7; the D gene is possibly TRBD1 (6 bases). With 4 bases removed from V and 4 bases from J, the gap between germline ends came to 23 bases. The CDR3 consists of 17 residues. Germline V lookup: CDR1 SGHAT, CDR2 FQNNGV. The CDR3 region has the DNA TGTGCCAGCAGCTCCCCCTTACAGGGTATAGGTCGGTACGAGCAGTACTTC. Amino acid sequence: CASSSPLQGIGRYEQYF.

The V and J genes are TRBV6-1 and TRBJ1-5, with D tentatively TRBD1 (5 bases). The CDR3 contains 15 residues. V gave up 1 base and J gave up 0 bases, with 7 bases separating them. The germline V gene has CDR1 MNHNS and CDR2 SASEGT. CDR3: CASSEETDSNQPQHF. DNA for the CDR3: TGTGCCAGCAGTGAAGAGACAGATAGCAATCAGCCCCAGCATTTT.

The J gene is TRBJ2-1, the V gene TRBV2, with D possibly matching TRBD2 (6 bases). Trimming shortened V by 7 bases and J by 3 bases, and 13 bases separated the two germline ends. The CDR3 is 14 amino acids. The germline V gene encodes CDR1 SNHLY and CDR2 FYNNEI. CDR3 loop: CASNERAGYNEQFF. The CDR3 bases are TGTGCCAGCAACGAGAGAGCGGGCTACAATGAGCAGTTCTTC.

The chain couples TRBV21-1 to TRBJ1-5; TRBD1 reflects the table's D call only, with no check against the DNA. TRBV21-1 is flagged as a pseudogene. The CDR3 has 16 residues. DNA of the CDR3: TGTGCCAGCAGCACCACCCTACAGGGGTGGGGTCAGCCCCAGCATTTT. Translating it yields CASSTTLQGWGQPQHF.

The CDR3 DNA sequence: TGTGCCAGTAGATACGGACAGGGTAATCAGCAGTTCTTC. Translating gives CASRYGQGNQQFF. This rearrangement joins TRBV19 to TRBJ2-1; 8 positions agree with TRBD1. Germline-derived CDR1 and CDR2 are LNHDA and SQIVND (reference sequence). The V gene end was trimmed by 6 bases and the J gene end by 11 bases; junction bases not matched to a gene: 9. The CDR3 spans 13 residues.

V usage is TRBV7-3 and J usage is TRBJ2-7, with 10 bases that match TRBD2. The V segment lost 0 bases and the J segment 3 bases; nucleotides outside the gene matches: 8. CDR1 is SGHTA and CDR2 is FQGTGA in the germline V gene. The CDR3 is made up of 17 amino acids. Written as DNA, the CDR3 is TGTGCCAGCAGCTTAACCCCTCGGTCTAGCGGGAGCTACGAGCAGTACTTC. It codes for CASSLTPRSSGSYEQYF.

The CDR3 spells CASSLSRGSNYGYTF. The DNA for the CDR3 is TGTGCCAGCAGTTTATCTCGGGGGTCAAACTATGGCTACACCTTC. This chain uses TRBV28 with TRBJ1-2; D might be TRBD1 (5 bases). The CDR3 is 15 amino acids. V was trimmed by 1 base and J by 2 bases, leaving 11 bases between them. Germline loops: CDR1 MDHEN, CDR2 SYDVKM.

The CDR3 region has the DNA TGTGCCAGCAGTCGCAGGGGGCGTCAGCCCCAGCATTTT. Translated, it gives CASSRRGRQPQHF. The rearrangement joins TRBV6-2 or TRBV6-3 to TRBJ1-5; 8 nucleotides match TRBD1. The J segment lost 6 bases and the V segment lost 5 bases, leaving 3 bases of the junction unmatched. The CDR3 loop spans 13 amino acids. The germline CDR1 and CDR2 sequences are MNHEY and SVGEGT.

The chain couples TRBV5-1 to TRBJ2-1, with 11 positions matching TRBD2. The CDR3 has 16 residues. Germline trimming cut 3 bases from V and 8 bases from J; bases unmatched to any gene: 10. Germline values: CDR1 SGHRS, CDR2 YFSETQ. This chain's CDR3 is CASSSPSSGRNDEQFF. The CDR3 DNA reads as TGCGCCAGCAGCTCACCTTCTAGCGGGAGGAACGATGAGCAGTTCTTC.

This clone was counted a single time. V is TRBV27 and J is TRBJ2-7; the D gene is possibly TRBD2 (6 bases). The CDR3 spans 14 residues. Trimming left V 5 bases short and J 3 bases short, with 14 bases between. Germline assignment: CDR1 MNHEY and CDR2 SMNVEV (reference sequence). CDR3 bases: TGTGCCAGCAGTCTTACCGGGAGCCTCTACGAGCAGTACTTC. Its translation: CASSLTGSLYEQYF.

This clone was counted a single time. The CDR3, as DNA: TGTGCCAGCATTGACAGGAGCGGGAGGATCTACGAGCAGTACTTC. This sequence encodes CASIDRSGRIYEQYF. This rearrangement joins TRBV28 to TRBJ2-7, with 9 nucleotides matching TRBD2. The CDR3 contains 15 residues. The J segment lost 3 bases and the V segment lost 7 bases, leaving 10 bases of the junction unmatched. Germline V gene data show CDR1 as MDHEN and CDR2 as SYDVKM.

The rearrangement joins TRBV29-1 to TRBJ2-2, with 11 bases matching TRBD2. The V gene's germline CDR1 is SQVTM and CDR2 ANQGSEA. The CDR3 runs 15 residues. The V gene end was trimmed by 1 base and the J gene end by 5 bases; junction bases not matched to a gene: 3. In DNA form, the CDR3 reads TGCAGCGTTGAAGGACTAGCGGGATGGACCGGGGAGCTGTTTTTT. Protein sequence: CSVEGLAGWTGELFF.

V is TRBV24-1 and J is TRBJ2-1, with TRBD2 matching over 14 bases. The CDR3 loop spans 20 amino acids. V shed 3 bases, J shed 1 base, and the junction held 10 bases outside the gene matches. CDR1 and CDR2 (germline): KGHDR, SFDVKD. The CDR3 loop reads CATSDPTGTSGRISYNEQFF. CDR3 in DNA: TGTGCCACCAGTGATCCCACCGGGACTAGCGGGAGAATTTCCTACAATGAGCAGTTCTTC.

The rearrangement links TRBV7-8 to TRBJ2-2, with 11 bases matching TRBD1. With 2 bases clipped from V and 5 bases from J, the junction kept 7 bases outside the gene matches. The CDR3 totals 17 residues. Germline CDR1 reads SGHVS; CDR2 reads FQNEAQ. Here the CDR3 DNA reads TGTGCCAGCAGCTTATCGCTGGACAGGGGGCGGACCGGGGAGCTGTTTTTT. As protein: CASSLSLDRGRTGELFF.